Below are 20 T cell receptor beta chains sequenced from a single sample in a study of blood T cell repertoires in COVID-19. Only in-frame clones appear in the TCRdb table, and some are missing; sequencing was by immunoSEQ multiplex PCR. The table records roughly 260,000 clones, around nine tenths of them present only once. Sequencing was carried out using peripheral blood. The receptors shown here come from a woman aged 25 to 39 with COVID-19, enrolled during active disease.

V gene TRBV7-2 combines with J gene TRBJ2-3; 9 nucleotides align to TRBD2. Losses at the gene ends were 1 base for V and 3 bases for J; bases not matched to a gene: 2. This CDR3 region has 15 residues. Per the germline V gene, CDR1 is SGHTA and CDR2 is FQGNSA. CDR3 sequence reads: CASSLGLAGTDTQYF. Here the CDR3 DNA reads TGTGCCAGCAGCTTAGGGCTAGCGGGAACAGATACGCAGTATTTT. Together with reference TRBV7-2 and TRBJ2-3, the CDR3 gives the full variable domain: GAGVSQSPSNKVTEKGKDVELRCDPISGHTALYWYRQSLGQGLEFLIYFQGNSAPDKSGLPSDRFSAERTGGSVSTLTIQRTQQEDSAVYLCASSLGLAGTDTQYFGPGTRLTVL.

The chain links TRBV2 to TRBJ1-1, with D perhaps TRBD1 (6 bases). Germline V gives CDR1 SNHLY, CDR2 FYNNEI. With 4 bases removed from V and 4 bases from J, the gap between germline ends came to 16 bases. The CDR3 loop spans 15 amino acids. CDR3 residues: CASSAGGAEVTEAFF. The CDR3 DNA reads TGTGCCAGCAGTGCCGGGGGGGCGGAAGTCACTGAAGCTTTCTTT.

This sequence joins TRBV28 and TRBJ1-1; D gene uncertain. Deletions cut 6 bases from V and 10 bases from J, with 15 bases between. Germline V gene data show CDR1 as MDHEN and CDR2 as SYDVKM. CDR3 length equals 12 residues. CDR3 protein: CASRSSLASAFF. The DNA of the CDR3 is TGTGCCAGCAGATCCTCCTTAGCGTCAGCTTTCTTT.

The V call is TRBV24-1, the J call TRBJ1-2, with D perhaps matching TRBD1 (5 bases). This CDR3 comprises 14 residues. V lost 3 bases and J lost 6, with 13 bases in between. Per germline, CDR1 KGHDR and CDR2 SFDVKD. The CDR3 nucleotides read TGTGCCACCAGTGATCCACCACAGGCCGATGGCTACACCTTC. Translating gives CATSDPPQADGYTF.

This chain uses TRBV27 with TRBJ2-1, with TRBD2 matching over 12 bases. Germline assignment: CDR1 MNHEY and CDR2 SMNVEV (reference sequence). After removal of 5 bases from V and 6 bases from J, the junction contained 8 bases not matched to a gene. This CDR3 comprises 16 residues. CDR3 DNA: TGTGCCAGCAGTCTCCTAGCGGGAGGGAGAGGCAATGAGCAGTTCTTC. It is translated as CASSLLAGGRGNEQFF.

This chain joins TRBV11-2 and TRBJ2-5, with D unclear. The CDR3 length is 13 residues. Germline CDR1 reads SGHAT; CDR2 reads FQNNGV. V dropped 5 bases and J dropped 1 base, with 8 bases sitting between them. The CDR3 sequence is CASSGRPQETQYF. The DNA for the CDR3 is TGTGCCAGCAGCGGCCGTCCCCAAGAGACCCAGTACTTC.

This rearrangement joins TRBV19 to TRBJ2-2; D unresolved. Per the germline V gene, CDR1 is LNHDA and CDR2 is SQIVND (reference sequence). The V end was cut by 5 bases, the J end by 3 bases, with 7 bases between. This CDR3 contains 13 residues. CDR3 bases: TGTGCCAGTAGTCCCCGGGACACCGGGGAGCTGTTTTTT. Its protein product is CASSPRDTGELFF.

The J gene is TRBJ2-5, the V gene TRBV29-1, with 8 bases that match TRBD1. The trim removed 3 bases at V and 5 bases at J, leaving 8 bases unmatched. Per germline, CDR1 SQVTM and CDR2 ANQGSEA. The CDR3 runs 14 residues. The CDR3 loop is CSVDPGQGRETQYF. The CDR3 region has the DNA TGCAGCGTTGACCCCGGACAGGGTAGGGAGACCCAGTACTTC.

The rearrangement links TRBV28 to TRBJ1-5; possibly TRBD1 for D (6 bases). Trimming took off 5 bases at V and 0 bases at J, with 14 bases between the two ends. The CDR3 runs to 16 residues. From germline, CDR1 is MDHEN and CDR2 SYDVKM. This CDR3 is CASSPIQGASNQPQHF. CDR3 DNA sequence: TGTGCCAGCAGTCCCATACAGGGAGCTAGCAATCAGCCCCAGCATTTT.

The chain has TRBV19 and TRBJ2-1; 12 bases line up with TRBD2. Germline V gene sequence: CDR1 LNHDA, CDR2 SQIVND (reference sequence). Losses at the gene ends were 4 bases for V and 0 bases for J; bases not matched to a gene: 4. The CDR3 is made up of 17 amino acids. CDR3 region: CASSTSGRAGSYNEQFF. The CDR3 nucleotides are TGTGCCAGTAGTACTAGCGGGAGGGCCGGCTCCTACAATGAGCAGTTCTTC.

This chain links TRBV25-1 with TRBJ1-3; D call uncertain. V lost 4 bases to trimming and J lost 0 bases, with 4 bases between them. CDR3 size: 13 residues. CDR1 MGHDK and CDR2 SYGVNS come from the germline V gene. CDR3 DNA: TGTGCCAGCAGTGTGAGCTCTGGAAACACCATATATTTT. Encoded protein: CASSVSSGNTIYF.

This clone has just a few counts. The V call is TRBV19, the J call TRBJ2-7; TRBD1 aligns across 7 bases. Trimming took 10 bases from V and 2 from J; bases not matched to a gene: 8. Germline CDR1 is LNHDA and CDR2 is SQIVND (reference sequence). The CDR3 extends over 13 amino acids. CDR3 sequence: CAIRQGQPYEQYF. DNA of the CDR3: TGTGCCATCAGGCAGGGACAGCCCTACGAGCAGTACTTC.

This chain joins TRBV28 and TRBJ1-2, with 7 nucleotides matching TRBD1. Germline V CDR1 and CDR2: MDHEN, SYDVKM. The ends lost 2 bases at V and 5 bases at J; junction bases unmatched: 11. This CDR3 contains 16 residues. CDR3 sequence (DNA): TGTGCCAGCAGTTTAGAGGTCTCCAGGGGGTTTTATGGCTACACCTTC. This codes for CASSLEVSRGFYGYTF.

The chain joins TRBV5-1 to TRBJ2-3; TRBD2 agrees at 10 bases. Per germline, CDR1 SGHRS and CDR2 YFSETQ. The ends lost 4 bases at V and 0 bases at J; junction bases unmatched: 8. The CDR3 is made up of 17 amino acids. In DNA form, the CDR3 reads TGCGCCAGCAGCCATCGACTAGCGGGTACAAGCACAGATACGCAGTATTTT. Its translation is CASSHRLAGTSTDTQYF. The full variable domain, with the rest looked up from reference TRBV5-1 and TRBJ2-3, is KAGVTQTPRYLIKTRGQQVTLSCSPISGHRSVSWYQQTPGQGLQFLFEYFSETQRNKGNFPGRFSGRQFSNSRSEMNVSTLELGDSALYLCASSHRLAGTSTDTQYFGPGTRLTVL.

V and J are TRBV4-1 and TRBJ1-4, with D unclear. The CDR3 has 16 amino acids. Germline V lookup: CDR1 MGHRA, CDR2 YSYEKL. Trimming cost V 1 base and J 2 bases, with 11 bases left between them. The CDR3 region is CASSQGHRLTNEKLFF. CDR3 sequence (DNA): TGCGCCAGCAGCCAAGGCCACCGACTGACTAATGAAAAACTGTTTTTT.

CDR3 sequence reads: CASSLYNNQPQHF. The CDR3 nucleotides are TGTGCCAGCAGCTTGTATAACAATCAGCCCCAGCATTTT. This chain connects TRBV13 to TRBJ1-5; D is unclear. The germline V gene has CDR1 PRHDT and CDR2 FYEKMQ (reference sequence). The CDR3 sequence is 13 residues long. Deletions cut 3 bases from V and 3 bases from J, with 6 bases between.

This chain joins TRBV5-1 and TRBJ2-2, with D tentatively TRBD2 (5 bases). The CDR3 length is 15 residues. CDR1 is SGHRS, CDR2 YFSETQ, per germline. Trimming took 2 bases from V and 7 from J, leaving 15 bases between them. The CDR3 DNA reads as TGCGCCAGCAGCTTAAATACGGGAAACGGCGGGGAGCTGTTTTTT. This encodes CASSLNTGNGGELFF.

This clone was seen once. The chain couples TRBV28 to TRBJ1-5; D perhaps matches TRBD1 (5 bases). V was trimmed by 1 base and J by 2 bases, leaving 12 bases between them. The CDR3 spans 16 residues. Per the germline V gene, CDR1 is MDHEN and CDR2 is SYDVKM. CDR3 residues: CASSLSGAGRNQPQHF. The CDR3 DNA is TGTGCCAGCAGTTTATCTGGGGCAGGACGCAATCAGCCCCAGCATTTT.

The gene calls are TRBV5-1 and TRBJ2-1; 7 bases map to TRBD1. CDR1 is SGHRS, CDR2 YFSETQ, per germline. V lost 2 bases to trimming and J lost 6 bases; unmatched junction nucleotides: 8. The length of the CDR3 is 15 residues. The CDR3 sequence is CASSFRDSMFNEQFF. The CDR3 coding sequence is TGCGCCAGCAGCTTCCGGGACAGTATGTTCAATGAGCAGTTCTTC.

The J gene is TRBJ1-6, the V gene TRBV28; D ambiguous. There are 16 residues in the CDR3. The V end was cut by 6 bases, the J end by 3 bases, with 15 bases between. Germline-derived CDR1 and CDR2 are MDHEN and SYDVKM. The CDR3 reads CASRWGVELYNSPLHF. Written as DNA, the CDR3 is TGTGCCAGCAGGTGGGGAGTCGAACTCTATAATTCACCCCTCCACTTT.